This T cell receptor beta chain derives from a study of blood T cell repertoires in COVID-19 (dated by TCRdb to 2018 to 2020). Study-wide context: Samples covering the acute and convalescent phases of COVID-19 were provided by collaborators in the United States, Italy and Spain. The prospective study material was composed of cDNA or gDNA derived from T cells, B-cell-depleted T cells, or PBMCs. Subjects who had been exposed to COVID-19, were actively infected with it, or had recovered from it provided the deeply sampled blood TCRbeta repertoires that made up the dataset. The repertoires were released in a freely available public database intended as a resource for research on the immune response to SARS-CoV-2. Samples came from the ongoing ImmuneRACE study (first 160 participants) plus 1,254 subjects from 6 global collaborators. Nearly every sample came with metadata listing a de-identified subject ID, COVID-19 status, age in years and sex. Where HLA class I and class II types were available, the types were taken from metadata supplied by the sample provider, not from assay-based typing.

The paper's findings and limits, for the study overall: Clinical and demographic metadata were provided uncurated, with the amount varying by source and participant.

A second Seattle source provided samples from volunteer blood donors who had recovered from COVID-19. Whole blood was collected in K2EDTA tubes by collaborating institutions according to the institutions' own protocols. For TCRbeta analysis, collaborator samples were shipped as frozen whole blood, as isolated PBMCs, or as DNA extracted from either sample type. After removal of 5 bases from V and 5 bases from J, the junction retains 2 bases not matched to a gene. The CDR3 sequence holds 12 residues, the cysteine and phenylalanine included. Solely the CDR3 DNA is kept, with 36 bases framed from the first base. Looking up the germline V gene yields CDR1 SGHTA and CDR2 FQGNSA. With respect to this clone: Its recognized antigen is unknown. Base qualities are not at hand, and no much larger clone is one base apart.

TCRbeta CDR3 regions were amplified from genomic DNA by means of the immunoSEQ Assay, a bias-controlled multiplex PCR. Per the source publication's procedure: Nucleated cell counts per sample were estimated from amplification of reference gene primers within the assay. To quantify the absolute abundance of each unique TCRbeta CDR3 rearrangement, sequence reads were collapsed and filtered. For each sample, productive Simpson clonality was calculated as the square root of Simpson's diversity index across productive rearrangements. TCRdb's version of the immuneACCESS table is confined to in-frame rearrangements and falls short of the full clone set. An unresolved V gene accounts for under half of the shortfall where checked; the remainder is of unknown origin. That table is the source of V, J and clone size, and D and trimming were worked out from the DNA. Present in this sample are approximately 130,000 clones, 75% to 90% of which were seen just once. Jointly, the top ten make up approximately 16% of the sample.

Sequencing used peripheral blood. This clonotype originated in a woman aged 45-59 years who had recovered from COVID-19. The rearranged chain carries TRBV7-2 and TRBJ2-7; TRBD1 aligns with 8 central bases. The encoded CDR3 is CASSRQGHEQYF. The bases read TGTGCCAGCAGCCGACAGGGGCACGAGCAGTACTTC.